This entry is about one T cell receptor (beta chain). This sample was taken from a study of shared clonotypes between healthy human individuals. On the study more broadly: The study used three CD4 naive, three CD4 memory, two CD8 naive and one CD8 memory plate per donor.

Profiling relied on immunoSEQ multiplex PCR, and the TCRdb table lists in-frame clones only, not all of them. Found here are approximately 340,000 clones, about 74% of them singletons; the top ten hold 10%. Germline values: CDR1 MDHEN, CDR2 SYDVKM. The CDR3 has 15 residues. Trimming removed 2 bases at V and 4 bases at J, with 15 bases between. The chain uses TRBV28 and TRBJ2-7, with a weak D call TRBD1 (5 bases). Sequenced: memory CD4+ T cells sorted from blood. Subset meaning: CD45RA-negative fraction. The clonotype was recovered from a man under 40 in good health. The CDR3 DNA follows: TGTGCCAGCAGTTTACCCCAGGGCGGTCTTTACGAGCAGTACTTC. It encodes CASSLPQGGLYEQYF.